The 30 T cell receptor beta chains given below trace back to one sample, sequenced in a study of blood T cells in healthy people across ages. It was with a sample-barcoded 5' primer and a J-beta primer mix that a second PCR of about 6 to 11 cycles was run. TCRdb independently ran MiXCR on the 5' RACE reads; one entry per CDR3 protein. The table lists approximately 900,000 distinct CDR3 sequences, approximately 49% of them singletons. Source material: blood. These receptors were taken from a man younger than 40 in good health.

The table lists this clonotype with a count of one. The chain links TRBV11-1 to TRBJ2-7, with D possibly being TRBD2 (6 bases). The CDR3 loop spans 15 amino acids. Deletions cut 0 bases from V and 3 bases from J, with 12 bases between. Germline V gene sequence: CDR1 SGHAT, CDR2 FQDESV (reference sequence). The CDR3 DNA is TGTGCCAGCAGCTTAGCGGCTAGCGAGGGCTACGAGCAGTACTTC. Amino acids: CASSLAASEGYEQYF.

This clonotype was observed a few times. The chain carries TRBV5-6 and TRBJ2-7; TRBD1 aligns across 7 bases. Germline CDR1 is SGHDT and CDR2 is YYEEEE. J lost 3 bases, V lost 6 bases, and 9 bases had no gene match. The CDR3 is 14 residues long. As DNA, the CDR3 is TGTGCCAGCACTCTCTGGGACAGCTTCTACGAGCAGTACTTC. Translating gives CASTLWDSFYEQYF.

This chain links TRBV30 with TRBJ2-2; a weak D match, TRBD1 (6 bases). The CDR3 is 15 amino acids. Germline CDR1 reads GTSNPN; CDR2 reads SVGIG (reference sequence). V was trimmed by 5 bases and J by 3 bases, leaving 16 bases between them. CDR3 nucleotide sequence: TGTGCCTGGCCAGGGGATGCCCTAGACACCGGGGAGCTGTTTTTT. This codes for CAWPGDALDTGELFF.

This clonotype was seen a handful of times. This rearrangement joins TRBV6-5 to TRBJ2-5, with a tentative D call TRBD2 (6 bases). The CDR3 runs to 15 residues. The germline gives CDR1 MNHEY, CDR2 SVGAGI. V was pared by 4 bases and J by 4 bases, with 16 bases between. CDR3: CASSFASGSGETQYF. CDR3 nucleotides: TGTGCCAGCAGTTTTGCCTCCGGGAGTGGAGAGACCCAGTACTTC.

The V gene is TRBV5-6, the J gene TRBJ2-3; no clear D. From germline, CDR1 is SGHDT and CDR2 YYEEEE. V shed 1 base and J shed 6 bases, with 9 bases lying between them. The length of the CDR3 is 13 residues. In DNA form, the CDR3 reads TGTGCCAGCAGCTTGATCGACATCGATACGCAGTATTTT. Translation gives CASSLIDIDTQYF.

This clonotype was counted a few times. The gene calls are TRBV10-2 and TRBJ1-6; possible D gene TRBD1, 5 bases. The CDR3 extends over 15 amino acids. CDR1 and CDR2 (germline): WSHSY, SAAADI. V shed 3 bases and J shed 3 bases, with 9 bases lying between them. Written as DNA, the CDR3 is TGCGCCAGCAGTGACGGACACCACTATAATTCACCCCTCCACTTT. It is translated as CASSDGHHYNSPLHF.

This clonotype was found a few times. This rearrangement joins TRBV28 to TRBJ2-3, with no clear D. The CDR3 sequence is 12 residues long. Germline V CDR1 and CDR2: MDHEN, SYDVKM. The V gene lost 3 bases and the J gene lost 3 bases, with 4 bases spanning the gap. CDR3 nucleotides: TGTGCCAGCAGTTTGAAAACAGATACGCAGTATTTT. This translates into CASSLKTDTQYF.

This clonotype came up once. The V and J genes are TRBV7-9 and TRBJ2-3, with 11 bases fitting TRBD2. This CDR3 has 16 residues. Unmatched junction bases numbered 4, after V lost 5 bases and J lost 0 bases. Germline CDR1 SEHNR, CDR2 FQNEAQ (reference sequence). CDR3 DNA sequence: TGTGCCAGCAGCATGGGACTAGCGGCGAGCACAGATACGCAGTATTTT. This gives the protein CASSMGLAASTDTQYF.

This CDR3 reads CSGRDRDTEAFF. CDR3 DNA sequence: TGCAGTGGCCGGGACAGGGACACTGAAGCTTTCTTT. The rearrangement uses TRBV20-1 and TRBJ1-1; 9 bases fit TRBD1. The CDR3 has 12 amino acids. Germline values: CDR1 DFQATT, CDR2 SNEGSKA (reference sequence). V was clipped by 7 bases and J by 3 bases; unmatched bases: 3.

This clonotype showed up just a few times. This chain uses TRBV12-3 or TRBV12-4 with TRBJ1-6; 8 positions match TRBD1. Trimming at V came to 6 bases and at J to 6 bases, leaving 4 bases not matched to a gene. The CDR3 contains 14 residues. CDR3 loop: CASSRQGSNSPLHF. The CDR3 nucleotides are TGTGCCAGCAGCAGACAGGGGAGTAATTCACCCCTCCACTTT.

V usage is TRBV20-1 and J usage is TRBJ2-7; TRBD1 aligns across 8 bases. The J call may be mistaken, given a closer DNA end match to TRBJ2-5. The germline V gene encodes CDR1 DFQATT and CDR2 SNEGSKA (reference sequence). The CDR3 contains 16 residues. CDR3 DNA: TGCAGTGCTAGAAACCTTCGAGACAGGGGACGGCAGACCCAGTACTTC. It encodes CSARNLRDRGRQTQYF.

In the case of this clonotype: This may stem from a read error, because a much larger clone lies one nucleotide away. The chain links TRBV2 to TRBJ2-1; D possibly corresponds to TRBD2 (6 bases). The J call could be wrong; TRBJ2-7 is a better fit for the DNA end. Germline V gene lookup returns CDR1 SNHLY and CDR2 FYNNEI. The CDR3 is 14 residues long. The CDR3 protein is CASSLSGSSDEQYF. CDR3 coding DNA: TGTGCCAGCAGTCTCTCCGGGAGCAGTGATGAGCAGTACTTC.

This clonotype was picked up one time. The rearrangement links TRBV24-1 to TRBJ2-6; perhaps D is TRBD1 or TRBD2 (5 bases each). The CDR3 totals 22 residues. The V end was cut by 4 bases, the J end by 0 bases, with 27 bases between. CDR1 KGHDR and CDR2 SFDVKD come from the germline V gene. The CDR3 bases are TGTGCCACCAGTGACCCCAATATTGACGGGATTCGGGACCCCTCTGGGGCCAACGTCCTGACTTTC. This translates into CATSDPNIDGIRDPSGANVLTF.

The V gene is TRBV7-2, the J gene TRBJ2-5; no clear D. The CDR3 contains 14 residues. The germline CDR1 and CDR2 sequences are SGHTA and FQGNSA. Trimming pared 2 bases from V and 1 base from J, leaving 8 bases between. CDR3 sequence reads: CASSLPDGQETQYF. The CDR3 DNA follows: TGTGCCAGCAGCTTACCTGACGGCCAAGAGACCCAGTACTTC.

Many counts were recorded for this clonotype. This rearrangement joins TRBV2 to TRBJ1-6; 11 bases line up with TRBD1. The CDR3 runs to 16 residues. Germline CDR1 SNHLY, CDR2 FYNNEI. Unmatched junction bases numbered 7, after V lost 4 bases and J lost 8 bases. Here the CDR3 reads CASSADRGRVDSPLHF. For the CDR3, the DNA is TGTGCCAGCAGTGCGGACAGGGGGCGAGTGGATTCACCCCTCCACTTT. The variable domain in full, completed from reference TRBV2 and TRBJ1-6, reads EPEVTQTPSHQVTQMGQEVILRCVPISNHLYFYWYRQILGQKVEFLVSFYNNEISEKSEIFDDQFSVERPDGSNFTLKIRSTKLEDSAMYFCASSADRGRVDSPLHFGNGTRLTVT.

The sample holds a few counts of this clonotype. The genes are TRBV9 and TRBJ1-5; 7 nucleotides match TRBD1. Germline CDR1 SGDLS, CDR2 YYNGEE. V gave up 4 bases and J gave up 4 bases; unmatched junction bases: 14. The CDR3 is made up of 17 amino acids. CDR3 protein: CASSPPADREKNQPQHF. The DNA of the CDR3 is TGTGCCAGCAGCCCGCCGGCCGACAGGGAAAAAAATCAGCCCCAGCATTTT.

The genes are TRBV4-2 and TRBJ1-2; maybe TRBD1 (6 bases). V was pared by 1 base and J by 5 bases, with 14 bases between. The CDR3 sequence is 15 residues long. CDR1 is LGHNA, CDR2 YNFKEQ, per germline. CDR3: CASSQATDSGYGYTF. CDR3 sequence (DNA): TGTGCCAGCAGCCAAGCAACGGACAGTGGATATGGCTACACCTTC.

V gene TRBV3-1 combines with J gene TRBJ2-3; TRBD2 agrees at 10 bases. Germline V gene lookup returns CDR1 LGHDT and CDR2 YNNKEL (reference sequence). The V segment lost 1 base and the J segment 5 bases; nucleotides outside the gene matches: 6. The CDR3 runs to 16 residues. CDR3 protein: CASSQVAGGVGDTQYF. The CDR3 coding sequence is TGTGCCAGCAGCCAAGTAGCGGGGGGTGTGGGAGATACGCAGTATTTT.

This clonotype was seen a few times. The chain employs TRBV5-1 and TRBJ2-7; TRBD1 is a possible D gene (5 bases). This CDR3 region has 13 residues. Trimming took 4 bases from V and 3 from J, leaving 11 bases between them. CDR1 SGHRS and CDR2 YFSETQ come from the germline V gene. The CDR3 reads CASSVGDYYEQYF. CDR3 coding DNA: TGCGCCAGCAGCGTAGGGGATTACTACGAGCAGTACTTC.

The V gene is TRBV3-1, the J gene TRBJ1-6, with unresolved D. V was trimmed by 0 bases and J by 7 bases, leaving 7 bases between them. Germline CDR1 is LGHDT and CDR2 is YNNKEL (reference sequence). The CDR3 is made up of 14 amino acids. CDR3 nucleotide sequence: TGTGCCAGCAGCCAAGAATCTCGGAATTCACCCCTCCACTTT. This encodes CASSQESRNSPLHF.

This clonotype was counted once. The chain combines TRBV7-9 with TRBJ1-1; the match to TRBD1 covers 8 bases. Germline V gene lookup returns CDR1 SEHNR and CDR2 FQNEAQ (reference sequence). J was trimmed by 5 bases and V by 5 bases; bases with no gene match: 7. The CDR3 runs to 14 residues. CDR3 sequence: CASSTRTGRTEAFF. CDR3 sequence (DNA): TGTGCCAGCAGCACACGGACAGGGCGTACTGAAGCTTTCTTT.

This chain uses TRBV6-5 with TRBJ2-5; D is unclear. In germline, CDR1 is MNHEY, CDR2 SVGAGI. V lost 5 bases and J 11 bases, leaving 21 bases between the germline ends. This CDR3 region has 14 residues. Here the CDR3 reads CASSPPGPNNEQYF. The CDR3 DNA reads TGTGCCAGCAGTCCTCCCGGGCCTAACAATGAGCAGTACTTC.

This clonotype was seen only a few times. The gene calls are TRBV9 and TRBJ2-5; D unresolved. This CDR3 comprises 15 residues. CDR1 is SGDLS, CDR2 YYNGEE, per germline. The V gene lost 1 base and the J gene lost 11 bases, with 21 bases spanning the gap. CDR3 nucleotide sequence: TGTGCCAGCAGCGTACTCGGCCTAGTCGGTCATGAGCAGTACTTC. Its translation is CASSVLGLVGHEQYF.

The chain recombines TRBV24-1 with TRBJ2-5, with 9 bases identical to TRBD1. The ends lost 3 bases at V and 11 bases at J; junction bases unmatched: 18. Germline V gene lookup returns CDR1 KGHDR and CDR2 SFDVKD. The CDR3 runs 17 residues. The CDR3 DNA reads TGTGCCACCAGTGATCCTGCACCGGGACAGGGATACAATGAGCAGTACTTC. Its protein is CATSDPAPGQGYNEQYF.

This clonotype was seen at least ten times. The gene calls are TRBV12-3 or TRBV12-4 and TRBJ2-5, with TRBD1 matching over 9 bases. The CDR3 contains 13 residues. Losses at the gene ends were 5 bases for V and 4 bases for J; bases not matched to a gene: 2. Here the CDR3 DNA reads TGTGCCAGCAGTACAGGGGGCCCAGAGACCCAGTACTTC. Its protein is CASSTGGPETQYF.

This clonotype was recorded a few times. The chain employs TRBV20-1 and TRBJ1-2; a weak D match, TRBD1 (5 bases). This CDR3 has 14 residues. Trimming removed 7 bases from V and 2 bases from J, with 17 bases in between. Per germline, CDR1 DFQATT and CDR2 SNEGSKA (reference sequence). The CDR3 DNA is TGCAGTGTCAGAGTCAGGGCAGGGAACTATGGCTACACCTTC. It specifies CSVRVRAGNYGYTF.

This clonotype was recorded once. V usage is TRBV20-1 and J usage is TRBJ2-4; perhaps D is TRBD1 or TRBD2 (6 bases each). Gene TRBJ2-7 matches the end of the DNA better, so the J call may be wrong. The CDR3 covers 14 residues. Germline loops: CDR1 DFQATT, CDR2 SNEGSKA (reference sequence). CDR3 DNA: TGCAGTGCCATCAAGCTCGGGGGCCCCTACGAGCAGTACTTC. Amino acids: CSAIKLGGPYEQYF.

This clonotype has more than one count but fewer than ten. The chain employs TRBV4-2 and TRBJ2-7; the D gene is possibly TRBD2 (5 bases). Germline V CDR1 and CDR2: LGHNA, YNFKEQ. The CDR3 extends over 14 amino acids. Trimming took off 4 bases at V and 0 bases at J, with 10 bases between the two ends. This chain's CDR3 is CASSRGQVSYEQYF. In nucleotides, the CDR3 is TGTGCCAGCAGCCGCGGGCAAGTCTCCTACGAGCAGTACTTC.

This clonotype was seen only a few times. The chain employs TRBV20-1 and TRBJ2-5; 9 positions match TRBD1. TRBJ2-7 explains the end of the DNA better; the J call may be wrong. The CDR3 extends over 15 amino acids. The germline gives CDR1 DFQATT, CDR2 SNEGSKA (reference sequence). CDR3 coding DNA: TGCAGTGCTAGTCTGGGGACAGGGTTTAGCGACGAGCAGTACTTC. Residues: CSASLGTGFSDEQYF.

The chain joins TRBV3-1 to TRBJ2-7; D gene ambiguous. Near its end, the DNA agrees better with TRBJ2-5, so the J call may be wrong. Germline CDR1 and CDR2: LGHDT and YNNKEL (reference sequence). This CDR3 contains 15 residues. CDR3 nucleotide sequence: TGTGCCAGCAGCCAAGCCTCAGACGAGTGCGAGACCCAGTACTTC. Its translation: CASSQASDECETQYF.